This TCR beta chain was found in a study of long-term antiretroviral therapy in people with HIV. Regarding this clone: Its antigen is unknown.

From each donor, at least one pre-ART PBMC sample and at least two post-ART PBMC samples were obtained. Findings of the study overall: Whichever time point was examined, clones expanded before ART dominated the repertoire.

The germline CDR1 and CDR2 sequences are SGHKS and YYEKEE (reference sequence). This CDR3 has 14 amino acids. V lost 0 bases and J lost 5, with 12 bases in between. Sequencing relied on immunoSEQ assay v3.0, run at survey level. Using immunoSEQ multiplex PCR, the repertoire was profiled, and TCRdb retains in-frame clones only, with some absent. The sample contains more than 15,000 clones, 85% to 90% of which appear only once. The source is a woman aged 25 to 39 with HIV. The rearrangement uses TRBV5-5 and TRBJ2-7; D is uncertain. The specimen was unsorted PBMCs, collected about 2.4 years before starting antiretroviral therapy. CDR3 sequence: CASSLDSSLDEQYF. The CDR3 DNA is TGTGCCAGCAGCTTGGACAGTTCTTTAGACGAGCAGTACTTC.